One T cell receptor beta chain is described in this entry. Its antigen remains unknown. The PCR had 60 Vbeta and 13 Jbeta primers. TCRdb's table, derived via immunoSEQ multiplex PCR, lists solely in-frame clones and lacks some. The data show about 160,000 clones, 80% to 90% seen once. These data are taken from a study of cytomegalovirus exposure and HLA in healthy donors. Study-wide results and caveats: Presence/absence analyses assumed roughly uniform sequencing depth across donors, which may not hold. V- and J-gene trimming in TCR beta was tied to a missense DCLRE1C variant by an analysis performed later.

J was trimmed by 3 bases and V by 3 bases; bases with no gene match: 7. In germline, CDR1 is PRHDT, CDR2 FYEKMQ (reference sequence). This CDR3 contains 16 residues. V gene TRBV13 combines with J gene TRBJ2-5; 10 bases align to TRBD1. This clonotype was obtained from a woman between 50 and 59 years old in good health and CMV-seronegative. Sequencing was carried out using PBMCs. CDR3 loop: CASSFRDRGVEETQYF. The DNA of the CDR3 is TGTGCCAGCAGCTTCCGGGACAGGGGCGTAGAAGAGACCCAGTACTTC.